This T cell receptor (beta chain) was sequenced in a study of T cells in Graves' hyperthyroidism and ophthalmopathy. The junction had 10 bases not matched to a gene; V was cut back by 4 bases and J by 4 bases. Per the germline V gene, CDR1 is SGDLS and CDR2 is YYNGEE. The CDR3 totals 16 residues. This clonotype was found a few times. Amplification yielded TCR beta CDR3 regions, with RNA transcripts as the source. A first-round RT-PCR of the TCR CDR3 used the HTBI primer set. TCRdb redid the calling of the multiplex PCR reads with MiXCR, one entry per CDR3 protein. The table has some 340,000 distinct CDR3 sequences, approximately 13% seen once; the top ten hold around 32%.

Material for sequencing was blood. The TCR was taken from a woman in her forties with Graves' ophthalmopathy. The V call is TRBV9, the J call TRBJ2-2; 7 nucleotides line up with TRBD1. This chain's CDR3 is CASSPRVGGTTGELFF. DNA for the CDR3: TGTGCCAGCAGCCCCCGGGTAGGGGGCACCACCGGGGAGCTGTTTTTT.